This T cell receptor beta chain was recorded in a study of T cells in localized non-small cell lung cancer. General observations from the study: Adjacent lung exhibited a median of 57 among the 100 most abundant tumor clones.

J was trimmed by 3 bases and V by 5 bases; bases with no gene match: 4. Looked up from germline, CDR1 is SGHTA and CDR2 is FQGNSA. The CDR3 runs to 14 residues. As for this clone: Its antigen remains unknown.

Sequencing used immunoSEQ multiplex PCR; TCRdb keeps in-frame clones, though not all of them. The repertoire has 13,000 to 15,000 clones, about nine tenths of them found once; the top ten carry 2.5% to 3%. Sequences were derived from peripheral blood mononuclear cells, sampled before any cancer treatment. The J gene is TRBJ2-1, the V gene TRBV7-2, with TRBD1 identical over 7 bases. This TCR derives from a man aged 40 to 70 with stage III lung adenocarcinoma. The CDR3 spells CASSLGTDYNEQFF. The CDR3 bases are TGTGCCAGCAGCCTCGGGACAGACTACAATGAGCAGTTCTTC. Together with reference TRBV7-2 and TRBJ2-1, the CDR3 gives the full variable domain: GAGVSQSPSNKVTEKGKDVELRCDPISGHTALYWYRQSLGQGLEFLIYFQGNSAPDKSGLPSDRFSAERTGGSVSTLTIQRTQQEDSAVYLCASSLGTDYNEQFFGPGTRLTVL.